This T cell receptor beta chain was documented in a study of shared clonotypes between healthy human individuals. Note on this clone: What it binds is not known.

When replicate PCRs were run on sorted subsets, they used approximately 0.2 ug DNA, approximately 33,000 T cell genomes. TCRdb's table, derived via immunoSEQ multiplex PCR, lists solely in-frame clones and lacks some. The sample records about 1 million clones, about 75% being singletons. The V gene's germline CDR1 is SGHNT and CDR2 YYREEE (reference sequence). V dropped 0 bases and J dropped 7 bases, with 8 bases sitting between them. The CDR3 is made up of 13 amino acids. Findings of the study overall: Clonotype sharing among donors, it was expected, would be affected by sequencing depth. Some clonotypes were shared by all four sorted-subset donors, while others were not shared. The non-shared ones had lower generation probabilities than the shared ones. Naive subsets usually exceeded memory subsets in estimated richness.

This TCR was recovered from a young man in good health. Source material: memory CD4+ T cells sorted from blood. This sample's subset: CD45RA-negative fraction. The chain uses TRBV5-4 and TRBJ2-1, with no clear D. The CDR3, as DNA: TGTGCCAGCAGCTTGGACTCCTCGAATGAGCAGTTCTTC. The encoded protein is CASSLDSSNEQFF.